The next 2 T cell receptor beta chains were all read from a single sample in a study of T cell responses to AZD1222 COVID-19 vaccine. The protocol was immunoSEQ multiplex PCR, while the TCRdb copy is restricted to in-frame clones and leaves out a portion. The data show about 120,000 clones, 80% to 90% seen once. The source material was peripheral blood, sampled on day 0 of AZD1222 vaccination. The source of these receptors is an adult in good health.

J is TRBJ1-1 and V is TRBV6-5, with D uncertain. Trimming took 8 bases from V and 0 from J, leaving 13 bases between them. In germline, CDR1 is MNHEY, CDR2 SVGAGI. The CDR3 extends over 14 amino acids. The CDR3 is CASEYGVMNTEAFF. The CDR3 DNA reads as TGTGCCAGCGAATACGGGGTGATGAACACTGAAGCTTTCTTT.

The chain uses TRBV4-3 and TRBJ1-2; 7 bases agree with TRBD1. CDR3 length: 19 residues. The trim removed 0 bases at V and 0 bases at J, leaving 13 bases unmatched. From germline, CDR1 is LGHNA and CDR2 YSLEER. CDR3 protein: CASSQDQGGPAGPNYGYTF. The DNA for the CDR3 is TGCGCCAGCAGCCAAGATCAGGGGGGCCCCGCTGGGCCTAACTATGGCTACACCTTC.